The clone carrying this T cell receptor beta chain was detected a few times. Its antigen is undetermined. These data originate in a study of T cell repertoires in cytomegalovirus infection. Overall study: Recently described HLA-C-restricted plus well-studied HLA-B-restricted CMV epitopes were used.

CDR3 size: 14 residues. V lost 0 bases and J 3 bases, leaving 8 bases between the germline ends. Germline loops: CDR1 LGHDT, CDR2 YNNKEL (reference sequence). TCRdb re-called the reads with MiXCR, one entry per CDR3 protein. The data contain about 890,000 distinct CDR3 sequences, about a third of them singletons. The TCR comes from a human donor in good health (CMV status not recorded). Some clones in this sample may be carry-over from other donors' samples. The chain combines TRBV3-1 with TRBJ1-2, with unresolved D. Specimen: cultured CD8+ T cells from PBMCs, collected from culture after CMV antigen stimulation. Here the CDR3 reads CASSQDSWDYGYTF. CDR3 nucleotides: TGTGCCAGCAGCCAAGATAGTTGGGACTATGGCTACACCTTC.